The present entry profiles one TCR beta chain with its context. Antigen: not known. The CDR3 runs to 14 residues. V lost 4 bases and J 1 base, leaving 10 bases between the germline ends. Germline values: CDR1 SGHDT, CDR2 YYEEEE. Data came from immunoSEQ multiplex PCR; TCRdb stores just in-frame clones and leaves some out. The sample carries nearly 25,000 clones, nearly 80% recorded once. This sample was included in a study of PD-1 blockade in classical Hodgkin lymphoma. Study results and limitations: The study found complete responders had baseline diversity similar to newly diagnosed patients.

Autologous stem cell transplantation was followed by relapse in every patient, and brentuximab vedotin exposure varied. The chain carries TRBV5-6 and TRBJ2-3, with a tentative D call TRBD2 (6 bases). The sequences come from peripheral blood mononuclear cells (PBMCs), collected at baseline. This receptor was obtained from a human donor with classical Hodgkin lymphoma. CDR3 region: CASSLGLGTDTQYF. Written as DNA, the CDR3 is TGTGCCAGCAGCCTGGGACTGGGCACAGATACGCAGTATTTT. Based on the CDR3 plus reference TRBV5-6 and TRBJ2-3, the full variable domain is DAGVTQSPTHLIKTRGQQVTLRCSPKSGHDTVSWYQQALGQGPQFIFQYYEEEERQRGNFPDRFSGHQFPNYSSELNVNALLLGDSALYLCASSLGLGTDTQYFGPGTRLTVL.